This T cell receptor (beta chain) was profiled in a study of identical twins. This clonotype was picked up a small number of times. The CDR3 runs to 14 residues. Per germline, CDR1 MNHEY and CDR2 SMNVEV (reference sequence). J was trimmed by 5 bases and V by 0 bases; bases with no gene match: 4. TCRdb fed the 5' RACE reads into MiXCR, producing one record per CDR3 protein. The sample holds approximately 300,000 distinct CDR3 sequences, around 9.7% seen once. These same records also appear under a second study, on yellow fever vaccine responses in identical twins.

This chain links TRBV27 with TRBJ2-7, with 7 bases that match TRBD1. The sample consisted of CD8+ T cells sorted from blood. This clonotype was sampled from a young woman in good health. The CDR3 bases are TGTGCCAGCAGTTTATCCCCCGGGACAGACGAGCAGTACTTC. This translates into CASSLSPGTDEQYF.